This TCR beta chain was captured in a study of blood T cell repertoires in COVID-19. Whole-study context: Acute and convalescent COVID-19 samples came from the United States, Italy and Spain. The cDNA or gDNA used as material had been derived from T cells, B-cell-depleted T cells, or PBMCs.

Original data processing: Estimation of nucleated cell counts was performed using reference gene primer amplification. Data came from immunoSEQ multiplex PCR; TCRdb stores just in-frame clones and leaves some out. That table gives V, J and clone size, and the DNA gave D and trimming. The table lists 150,000 or so clones, about 80% of them singletons. CDR3 length equals 9 residues. The chain couples TRBV12-2 to TRBJ2-7; the D call in the table, TRBD2, was not verified against the DNA. TRBV12-2 is a pseudogene. Sequenced input: peripheral blood. The TCR was taken from a man aged 65-85 years who had recovered from COVID-19. Written as DNA, the CDR3 is TGTGCAAGTCGCTTAAGAGGGTACTTC. It yields the protein CASRLRGYF.